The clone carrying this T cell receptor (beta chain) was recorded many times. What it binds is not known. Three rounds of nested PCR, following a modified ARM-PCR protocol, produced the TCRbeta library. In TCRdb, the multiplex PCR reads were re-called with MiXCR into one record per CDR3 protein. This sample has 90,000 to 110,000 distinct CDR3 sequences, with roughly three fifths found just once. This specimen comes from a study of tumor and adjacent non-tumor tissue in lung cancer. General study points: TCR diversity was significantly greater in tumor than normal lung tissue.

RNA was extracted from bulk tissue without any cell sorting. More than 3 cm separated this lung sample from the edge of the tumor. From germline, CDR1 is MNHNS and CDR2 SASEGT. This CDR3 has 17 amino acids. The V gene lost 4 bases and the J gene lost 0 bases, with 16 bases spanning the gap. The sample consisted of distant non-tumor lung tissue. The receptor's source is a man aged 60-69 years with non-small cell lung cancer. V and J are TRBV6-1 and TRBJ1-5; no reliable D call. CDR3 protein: CASSVRAHPDSNQPQHF. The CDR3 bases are TGTGCCAGCAGTGTCCGGGCCCACCCCGATAGCAATCAGCCCCAGCATTTT.